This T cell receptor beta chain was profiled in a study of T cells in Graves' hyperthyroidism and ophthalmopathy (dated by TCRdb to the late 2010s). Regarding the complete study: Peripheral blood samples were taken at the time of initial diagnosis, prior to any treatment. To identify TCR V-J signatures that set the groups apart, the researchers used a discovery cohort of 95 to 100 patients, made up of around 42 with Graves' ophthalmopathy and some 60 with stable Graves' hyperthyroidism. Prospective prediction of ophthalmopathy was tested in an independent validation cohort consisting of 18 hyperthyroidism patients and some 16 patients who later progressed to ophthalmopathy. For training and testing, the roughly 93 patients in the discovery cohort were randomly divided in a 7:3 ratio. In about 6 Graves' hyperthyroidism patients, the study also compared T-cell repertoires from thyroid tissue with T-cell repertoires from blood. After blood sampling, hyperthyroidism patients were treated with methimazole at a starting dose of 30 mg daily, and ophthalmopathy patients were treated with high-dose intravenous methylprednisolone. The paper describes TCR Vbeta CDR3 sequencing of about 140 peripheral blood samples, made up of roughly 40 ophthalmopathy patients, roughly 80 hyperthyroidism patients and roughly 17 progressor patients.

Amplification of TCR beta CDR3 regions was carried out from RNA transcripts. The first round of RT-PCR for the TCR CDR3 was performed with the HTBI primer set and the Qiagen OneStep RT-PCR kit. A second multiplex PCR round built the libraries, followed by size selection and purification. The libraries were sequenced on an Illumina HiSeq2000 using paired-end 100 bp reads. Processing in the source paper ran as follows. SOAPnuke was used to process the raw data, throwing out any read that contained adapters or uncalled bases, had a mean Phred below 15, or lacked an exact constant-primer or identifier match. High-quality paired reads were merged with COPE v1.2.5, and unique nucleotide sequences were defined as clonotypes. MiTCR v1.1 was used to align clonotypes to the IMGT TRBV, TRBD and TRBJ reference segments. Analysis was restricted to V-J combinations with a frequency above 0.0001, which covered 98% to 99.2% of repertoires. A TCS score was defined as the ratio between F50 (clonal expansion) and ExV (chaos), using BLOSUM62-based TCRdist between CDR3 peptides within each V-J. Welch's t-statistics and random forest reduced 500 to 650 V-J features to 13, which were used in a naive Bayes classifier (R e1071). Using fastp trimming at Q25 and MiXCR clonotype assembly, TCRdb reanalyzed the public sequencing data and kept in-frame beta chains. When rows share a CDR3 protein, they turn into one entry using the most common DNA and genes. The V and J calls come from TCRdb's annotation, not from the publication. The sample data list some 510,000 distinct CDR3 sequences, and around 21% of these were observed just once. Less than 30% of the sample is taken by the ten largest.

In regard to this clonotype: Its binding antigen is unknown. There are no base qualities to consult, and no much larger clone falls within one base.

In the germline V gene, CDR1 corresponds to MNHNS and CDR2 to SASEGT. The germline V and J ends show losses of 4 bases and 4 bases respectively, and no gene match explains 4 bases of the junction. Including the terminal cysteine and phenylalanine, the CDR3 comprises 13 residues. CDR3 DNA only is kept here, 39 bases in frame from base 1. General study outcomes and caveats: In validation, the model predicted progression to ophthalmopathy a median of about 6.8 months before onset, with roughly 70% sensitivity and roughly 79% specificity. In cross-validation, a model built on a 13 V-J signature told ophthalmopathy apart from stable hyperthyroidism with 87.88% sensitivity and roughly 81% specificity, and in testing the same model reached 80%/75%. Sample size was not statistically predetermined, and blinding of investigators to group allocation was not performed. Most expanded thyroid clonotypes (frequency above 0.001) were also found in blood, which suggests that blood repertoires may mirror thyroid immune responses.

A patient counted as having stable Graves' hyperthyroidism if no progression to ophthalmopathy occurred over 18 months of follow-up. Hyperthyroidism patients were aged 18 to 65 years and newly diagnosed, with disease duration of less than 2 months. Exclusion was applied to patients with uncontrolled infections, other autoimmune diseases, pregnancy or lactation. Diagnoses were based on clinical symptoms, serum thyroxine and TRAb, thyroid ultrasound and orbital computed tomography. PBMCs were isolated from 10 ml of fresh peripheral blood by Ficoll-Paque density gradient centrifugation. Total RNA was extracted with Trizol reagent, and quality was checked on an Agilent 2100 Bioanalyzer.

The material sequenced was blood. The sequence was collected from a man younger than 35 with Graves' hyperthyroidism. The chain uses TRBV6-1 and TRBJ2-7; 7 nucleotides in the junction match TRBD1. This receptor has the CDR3 CASSVLGQYEQYF. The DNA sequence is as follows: TGTGCCAGCAGTGTTTTGGGACAGTACGAGCAGTACTTC.